This TCR beta chain stems from a study of T cells in women clearing cervical HPV infection. Study-wide context: Case blood drawn at lesion detection; control blood after infection cleared.

immunoSEQ multiplex PCR used an average of around 1,100 ng genomic DNA. TCRdb's table, derived via immunoSEQ multiplex PCR, lists solely in-frame clones and lacks some. This repertoire includes about 32,000 clones. Worth noting for this clone: No antigen is known for it. The junction does not match germline at one end; this may be a read error. The sequence runs out 3 residues before the end of the CDR3; the remainder is reconstructed from the germline J gene. At the DNA level, this CDR3 is encoded by other sequences in the same sample as well.

Overall study findings and caveats: Combining TCR richness with V gene abundances gave roughly 0.8 AUC. CIN3+ cases had significantly higher TCR richness than controls; evenness did not differ.

CDR3 length: 15 residues. Germline CDR1 and CDR2: SGHDT and YYEEEE. Source material: blood buffy coat. This sequence was found in a woman between 18 and 75 years old with a cervical HPV16 infection that either progressed to CIN3+ or cleared (not recorded which). V and J are TRBV5-6 and TRBJ1-3; D possibly corresponds to TRBD1 (6 bases). The CDR3 sequence is CASSFTGQGGNTIYF. The DNA read from the CDR3 is TGTGCCAGCAGCTTCACCGGACAAGGGGGAAACACG.